This TCR beta chain was obtained from a study of regulatory T cells in long-lasting Graves disease (dated by TCRdb to the early 2020s). In the study overall: Patients with newly diagnosed Graves' disease had been on antithyroid drugs for under 3 months. The study was registered as a clinical trial and conducted in China. Patients with persistent Graves' disease were compared with patients with newly diagnosed Graves' disease using TCR sequencing and RNA sequencing of peripheral blood. A total of around 35 samples underwent TCR sequencing, from about 13 patients with persistent Graves' disease and 20 or so patients with newly diagnosed Graves' disease.

The library was obtained by multiplex PCR. TCRdb names Illumina HiSeq 4000 as the instrument used. To build TCR beta libraries, CDR3 regions were amplified by Arm-PCR using iRepertoire HTBI primers. Before sequencing, the PCR products went through gel purification. As for the original processing: A total of fewer than 65 TRBV and under 15 TRBJ segments were identified across samples and were used for gene usage analysis of CDR3 amino acid clonotypes. COPE and FqMerger were used to merge filtered high-quality paired reads into contigs. BLAST was used to align contigs to the IMGT TRBV, TRBD and TRBJ reference genes, and CDR3 was defined following IMGT. Clonotypes above 0.1% frequency were classified as highly expanded clones. Shannon entropy was used to measure repertoire diversity, and the Gini coefficient was used to measure V-J evenness. A clonotype found in more than one individual was treated as public. Using fastp trimming at Q25 and MiXCR clonotype assembly, TCRdb reanalyzed the public sequencing data and kept in-frame beta chains. Every CDR3 protein is listed once, alongside the most common genes and DNA of its rows. The authors' filters were not applied to this entry. This sample lists about 540,000 distinct CDR3 sequences; approximately 15% were detected once. The ten biggest clones cover 10% of the sample.

Looking up the germline V gene yields CDR1 SGHRS and CDR2 YFSETQ. Trimming at the junction amounts to 4 bases on V and 1 base on J, and the germline ends lie 8 bases apart. Inclusive of the bounding cysteine and phenylalanine, the CDR3 is 14 residues long. The sequence is cut down to CDR3 DNA, 42 bases in frame from base 1. The time point label, as the study defines it: newly diagnosed GD, antithyroid drugs for less than 3 months. RNA was extracted from PBMCs in TRIzol for both TCR sequencing and RNA sequencing. Graves' disease was diagnosed according to American Thyroid Association guidelines. Patients for the study were recruited at an endocrinology department in Xi'an, China. From each patient, 8 to 10 milliliters of peripheral blood was collected into an EDTA anticoagulant tube. Ficoll Paque Plus density gradient separation was used to isolate PBMCs, and no additional T cell sorting was done. An Agilent 2100 Bioanalyzer and agarose gel were used to check RNA quality, and a NanoDrop 2000 was used to measure RNA concentration.

As to this clonotype: Its antigen remains unidentified. No much larger clonotype is one base removed from it; base qualities were not supplied.

The study at large found these results: The study examined only peripheral blood because the primary lesion, thyroid tissue, could not be accessed. TRBV28, TRBJ1-2 and TRBJ2-5 were preferentially used in persistent disease, while TRBV20-1 and TRBJ2-1 were favored in newly diagnosed disease. Compared with newly diagnosed patients, persistent Graves' disease patients had lower TCR Shannon entropy and fewer highly expanded clones, which suggests clonal expansion. The authors noted that the small sample size was a limitation that may lower accuracy. Sequencing and analysis were restricted to the TCR beta chain. Patients with persistent disease shared more public clonotypes (approximately 2,500) than newly diagnosed patients did (more than 900).

These data were also filed under a second study, of T cells in Graves' hyperthyroidism and ophthalmopathy. According to the second study: Stable Graves' hyperthyroidism was defined as no progression to ophthalmopathy during 18 months of follow-up. Hyperthyroidism patients were newly diagnosed, had a disease duration of under 2 months, and were aged 18 to 65 years. The study excluded patients with uncontrolled infections, other autoimmune diseases, pregnancy or lactation. Diagnoses were based on clinical symptoms, serum thyroxine and TRAb, thyroid ultrasound and orbital computed tomography. A first-round RT-PCR of the TCR CDR3 used the HTBI primer set with the Qiagen OneStep RT-PCR kit. Most expanded thyroid clonotypes (frequency above 0.001) were also detected in blood, a finding suggesting that blood repertoires may reflect thyroid immune responses. In cross-validation, a model built on a 13 V-J signature told ophthalmopathy apart from stable hyperthyroidism with less than 90% sensitivity and roughly 83% specificity, and in testing the same model reached 80%/75%. During validation, the model predicted progression to ophthalmopathy a median of about 6.3 months ahead of onset, with around 65% sensitivity and about 75% specificity. A discovery cohort of about a hundred patients, approximately 45 with Graves' ophthalmopathy and 55 to 60 with stable Graves' hyperthyroidism, was used to find distinguishing TCR V-J signatures. An independent validation cohort of under 20 hyperthyroidism patients and some 15 patients who later progressed to ophthalmopathy tested prospective prediction of ophthalmopathy. The roughly 99 discovery patients were divided at random into training and test sets in a 7:3 ratio. Thyroid tissue and blood T-cell repertoires from roughly 6 Graves' hyperthyroidism patients were also compared in the study. After blood sampling, hyperthyroidism patients were treated with methimazole at a starting dose of 30 mg daily, and ophthalmopathy patients were treated with high-dose intravenous methylprednisolone. A second multiplex PCR round built the libraries, followed by size selection and purification. Libraries were sequenced paired-end with 100 bp reads on an Illumina HiSeq2000. SOAPnuke was used to process the raw data, throwing out any read that contained adapters or uncalled bases, had a mean Phred below 15, or lacked an exact constant-primer or identifier match. COPE v1.2.5 was used to merge high-quality paired reads, and clonotypes were defined as unique nucleotide sequences. MiTCR v1.1 was used to align clonotypes to the IMGT TRBV, TRBD and TRBJ reference segments. Analysis was restricted to V-J combinations with a frequency above 0.0001, which covered over 98% of repertoires. A TCS score was defined as the ratio of F50 (clonal expansion) to E x V (chaos), with BLOSUM62-based TCRdist applied between CDR3 peptides within each V-J. Welch's t-statistics and random forest reduced 500 to 550 V-J features to 10 to 15, which were used in a naive Bayes classifier (R e1071). Sample size was not statistically predetermined, and blinding of investigators to group allocation was not performed. TCR Vbeta CDR3 sequencing of some 140 peripheral blood samples (over 40 ophthalmopathy, 75 hyperthyroidism and approximately 17 progressor patients) is reported in the paper.

Sequenced here: peripheral blood mononuclear cells (PBMCs), sampled at new diagnosis, from a patient treated with antithyroid drugs. The rearranged chain carries TRBV5-1 and TRBJ2-2, with the D gene uncertain. This receptor was taken from a man aged 30-40 years with Graves disease. Donor details come from another sample of the same person, matched by shared clones. The DNA sequence is as follows: TGCGCCAGCAGCATCGCTGGGAACACCGGGGAGCTGTTTTTT. This gives the protein CASSIAGNTGELFF. Outside the CDR3, residues come from the reference TRBV5-1 and TRBJ2-2 proteins, so the full variable domain is: KAGVTQTPRYLIKTRGQQVTLSCSPISGHRSVSWYQQTPGQGLQFLFEYFSETQRNKGNFPGRFSGRQFSNSRSEMNVSTLELGDSALYLCASSIAGNTGELFFGEGSRLTVL.